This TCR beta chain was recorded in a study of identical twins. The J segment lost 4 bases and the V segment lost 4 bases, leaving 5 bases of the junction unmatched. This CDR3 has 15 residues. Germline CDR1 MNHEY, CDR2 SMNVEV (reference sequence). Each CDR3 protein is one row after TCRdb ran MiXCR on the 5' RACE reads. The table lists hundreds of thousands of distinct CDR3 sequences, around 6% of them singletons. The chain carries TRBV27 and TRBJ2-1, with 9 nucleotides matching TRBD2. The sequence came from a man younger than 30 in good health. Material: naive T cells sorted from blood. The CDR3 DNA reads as TGTGCCAGCAGTTCGGGGCGGGAGGGTTACAATGAGCAGTTCTTC. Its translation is CASSSGREGYNEQFF.